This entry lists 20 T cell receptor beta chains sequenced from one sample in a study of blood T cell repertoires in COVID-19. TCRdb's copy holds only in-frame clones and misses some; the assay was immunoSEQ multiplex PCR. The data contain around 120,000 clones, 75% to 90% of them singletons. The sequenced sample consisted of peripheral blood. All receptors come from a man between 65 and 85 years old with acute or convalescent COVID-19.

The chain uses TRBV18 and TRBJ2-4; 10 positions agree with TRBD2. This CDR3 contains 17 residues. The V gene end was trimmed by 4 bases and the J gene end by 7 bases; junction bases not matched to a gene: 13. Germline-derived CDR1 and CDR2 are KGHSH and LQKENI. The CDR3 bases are TGTGCCAGCTCACTCCGACCGGGACTAGCGATGGAGAACATTCAGTACTTC. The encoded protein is CASSLRPGLAMENIQYF. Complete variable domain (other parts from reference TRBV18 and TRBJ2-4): NAGVMQNPRHLVRRRGQEARLRCSPMKGHSHVYWYRQLPEEGLKFMVYLQKENIIDESGMPKERFSAEFPKEGPSILRIQQVVRGDSAAYFCASSLRPGLAMENIQYFGAGTRLSVL.

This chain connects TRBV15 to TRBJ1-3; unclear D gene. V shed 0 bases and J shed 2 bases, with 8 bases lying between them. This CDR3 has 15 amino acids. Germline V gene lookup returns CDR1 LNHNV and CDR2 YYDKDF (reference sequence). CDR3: CATSRDLAAGNTIYF. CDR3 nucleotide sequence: TGTGCCACCAGCAGAGACTTGGCGGCTGGAAACACCATATATTTT. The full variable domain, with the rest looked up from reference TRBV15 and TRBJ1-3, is DAMVIQNPRYQVTQFGKPVTLSCSQTLNHNVMYWYQQKSSQAPKLLFHYYDKDFNNEADTPDNFQSRRPNTSFCFLDIRSPGLGDTAMYLCATSRDLAAGNTIYFGEGSWLTVV.

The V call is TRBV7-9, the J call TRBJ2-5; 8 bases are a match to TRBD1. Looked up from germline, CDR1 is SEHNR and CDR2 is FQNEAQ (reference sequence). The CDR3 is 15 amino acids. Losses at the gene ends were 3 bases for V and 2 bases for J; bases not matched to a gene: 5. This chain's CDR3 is CASSFGTGVQETQYF. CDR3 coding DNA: TGTGCCAGCAGCTTCGGGACAGGCGTTCAAGAGACCCAGTACTTC.

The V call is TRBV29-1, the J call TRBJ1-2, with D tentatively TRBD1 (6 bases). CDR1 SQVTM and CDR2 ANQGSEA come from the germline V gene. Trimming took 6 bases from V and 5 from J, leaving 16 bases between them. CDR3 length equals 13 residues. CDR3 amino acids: CSVGTRGDYGYTF. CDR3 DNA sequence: TGCAGCGTGGGGACACGAGGGGATTATGGCTACACCTTC.

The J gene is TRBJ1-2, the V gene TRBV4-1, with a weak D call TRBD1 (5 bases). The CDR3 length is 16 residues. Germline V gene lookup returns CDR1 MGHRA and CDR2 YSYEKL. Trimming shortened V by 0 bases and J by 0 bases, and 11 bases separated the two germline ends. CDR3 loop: CASSQDLGPANYGYTF. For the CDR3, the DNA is TGCGCCAGCAGCCAAGATCTGGGGCCGGCTAACTATGGCTACACCTTC.

Here the CDR3 DNA reads TGTGCCAGCAGCCGCAGGTCCCTCTCTGGAAACACCATATATTTT. Protein sequence: CASSRRSLSGNTIYF. The V gene is TRBV7-9, the J gene TRBJ1-3, with D hard to call. The germline V and J ends were trimmed by 5 bases and 0 bases, with 11 bases remaining between them. Germline values: CDR1 SEHNR, CDR2 FQNEAQ (reference sequence). This CDR3 spans 15 amino acids.

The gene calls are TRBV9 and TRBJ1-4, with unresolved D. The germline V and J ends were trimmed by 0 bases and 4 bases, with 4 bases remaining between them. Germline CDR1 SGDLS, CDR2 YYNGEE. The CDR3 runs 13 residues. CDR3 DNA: TGTGCCAGCAGCGTAGAACTTAATGAAAAACTGTTTTTT. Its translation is CASSVELNEKLFF.

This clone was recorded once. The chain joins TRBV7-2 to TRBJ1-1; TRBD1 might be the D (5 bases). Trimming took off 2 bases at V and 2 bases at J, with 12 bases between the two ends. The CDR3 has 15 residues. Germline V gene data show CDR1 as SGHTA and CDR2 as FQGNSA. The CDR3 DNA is TGTGCCAGCAGCTTACTTGGGACTGGAAACACTGAAGCTTTCTTT. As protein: CASSLLGTGNTEAFF.

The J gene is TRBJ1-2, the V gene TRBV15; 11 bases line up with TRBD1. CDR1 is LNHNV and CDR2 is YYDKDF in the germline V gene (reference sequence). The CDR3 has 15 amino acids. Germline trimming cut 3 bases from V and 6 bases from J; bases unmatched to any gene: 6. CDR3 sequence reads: CATSRGGQGDNGYTF. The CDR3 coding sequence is TGTGCCACCAGCAGGGGGGGACAGGGGGATAATGGCTACACCTTC.

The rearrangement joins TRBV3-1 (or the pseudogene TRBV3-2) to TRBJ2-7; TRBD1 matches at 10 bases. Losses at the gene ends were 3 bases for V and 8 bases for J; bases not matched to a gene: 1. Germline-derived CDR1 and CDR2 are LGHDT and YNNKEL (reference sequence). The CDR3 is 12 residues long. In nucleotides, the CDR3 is TGTGCCAGCAGCCAGGGACAGGGGCAGCAGTACTTC. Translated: CASSQGQGQQYF.

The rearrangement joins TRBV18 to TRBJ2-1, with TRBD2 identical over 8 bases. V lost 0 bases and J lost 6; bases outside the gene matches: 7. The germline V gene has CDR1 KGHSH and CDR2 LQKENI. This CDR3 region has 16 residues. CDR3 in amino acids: CASSPPGRGGLNEQFF. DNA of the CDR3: TGTGCCAGCTCACCACCGGGTCGGGGGGGCCTCAATGAGCAGTTCTTC.

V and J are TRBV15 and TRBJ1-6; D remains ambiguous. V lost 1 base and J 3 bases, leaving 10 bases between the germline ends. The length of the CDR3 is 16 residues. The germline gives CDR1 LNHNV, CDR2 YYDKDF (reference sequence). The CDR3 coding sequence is TGTGCCACCAGCAGAGGCAGTACCAACTATAATTCACCCCTCCACTTT. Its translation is CATSRGSTNYNSPLHF.

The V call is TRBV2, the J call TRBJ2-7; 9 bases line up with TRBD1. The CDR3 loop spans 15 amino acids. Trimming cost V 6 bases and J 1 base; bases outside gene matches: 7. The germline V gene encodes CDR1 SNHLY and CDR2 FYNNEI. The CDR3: CASRLDRGGSYEQYF. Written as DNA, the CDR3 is TGTGCCAGCAGGCTGGACAGGGGAGGATCCTACGAGCAGTACTTC.

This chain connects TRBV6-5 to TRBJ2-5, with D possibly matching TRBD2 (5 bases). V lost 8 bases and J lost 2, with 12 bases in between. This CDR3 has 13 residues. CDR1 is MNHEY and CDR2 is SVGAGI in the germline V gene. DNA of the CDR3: TGTGCCAGCGGACTCGTGCCGCAAGAGACCCAGTACTTC. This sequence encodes CASGLVPQETQYF.

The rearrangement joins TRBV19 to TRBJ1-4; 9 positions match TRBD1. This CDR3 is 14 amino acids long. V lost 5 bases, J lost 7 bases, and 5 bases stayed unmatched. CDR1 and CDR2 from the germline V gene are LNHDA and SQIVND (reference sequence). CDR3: CASSQGTGLEKLFF. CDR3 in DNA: TGTGCCAGTAGTCAGGGGACAGGGCTTGAAAAACTGTTTTTT.

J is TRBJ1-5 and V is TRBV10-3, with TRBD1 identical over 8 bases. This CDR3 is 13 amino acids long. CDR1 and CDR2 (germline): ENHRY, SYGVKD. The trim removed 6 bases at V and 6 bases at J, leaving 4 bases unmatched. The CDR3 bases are TGTGCCATCAGGGACAGGGAGGGTCAGCCCCAGCATTTT. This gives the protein CAIRDREGQPQHF.

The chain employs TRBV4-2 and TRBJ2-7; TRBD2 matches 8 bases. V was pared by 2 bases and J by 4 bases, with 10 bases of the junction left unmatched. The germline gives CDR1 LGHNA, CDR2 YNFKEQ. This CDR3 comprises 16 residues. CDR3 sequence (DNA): TGTGCCAGCAGCCAAAATTTGGGGACTAGGGGGTACGAGCAGTACTTC. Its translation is CASSQNLGTRGYEQYF.

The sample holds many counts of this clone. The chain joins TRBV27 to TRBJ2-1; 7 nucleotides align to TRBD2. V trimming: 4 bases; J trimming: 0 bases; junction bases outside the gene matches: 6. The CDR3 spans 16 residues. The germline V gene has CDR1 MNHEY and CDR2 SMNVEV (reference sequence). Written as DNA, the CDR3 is TGTGCCAGCAGTTCTATAGCGGGTGCCTCCTACAATGAGCAGTTCTTC. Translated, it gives CASSSIAGASYNEQFF.

The CDR3 spells CASRGRGPFSLPPLHF. Written as DNA, the CDR3 is TGTGCCAGCAGAGGCAGAGGGCCCTTTTCCCTTCCACCCCTCCACTTT. The chain combines TRBV2 with TRBJ1-6; D uncertain. Deletions cut 6 bases from V and 11 bases from J, with 23 bases between. The CDR3 runs 16 residues. CDR1 is SNHLY, CDR2 FYNNEI, per germline. The variable domain in full, completed from reference TRBV2 and TRBJ1-6, reads EPEVTQTPSHQVTQMGQEVILRCVPISNHLYFYWYRQILGQKVEFLVSFYNNEISEKSEIFDDQFSVERPDGSNFTLKIRSTKLEDSAMYFCASRGRGPFSLPPLHFGNGTRLTVT.

In DNA, the CDR3 is TGTGCCAGCAGCCAGGCGGGGGGAGGTGGGGGAACTGAAGCTTTCTTT. Encoded protein: CASSQAGGGGGTEAFF. This sequence joins TRBV3-1 (or the pseudogene TRBV3-2) and TRBJ1-1, with D possibly being TRBD1 (5 bases). This CDR3 spans 16 amino acids. CDR1 is LGHDT and CDR2 is YNNKEL in the germline V gene (reference sequence). The germline V and J ends were trimmed by 3 bases and 5 bases, with 19 bases remaining between them.